This T cell receptor beta chain was captured by sequencing in a study of cytomegalovirus exposure and HLA in healthy donors. Regarding the study as a whole: The study designated 150 or so TCR beta chains cytomegalovirus-associated.

PCR employed 60 Vbeta and 13 Jbeta primers. Data came from immunoSEQ multiplex PCR; TCRdb stores just in-frame clones and leaves some out. Seen here are 150,000 to 200,000 clones, roughly 79% observed once, and the top ten hold 2% to 2.5%. This clone was detected a few times. Antigen: not known. V was shortened by 8 bases and J by 3 bases, with 13 bases between the two germline ends. This CDR3 contains 13 residues. Germline V gene lookup returns CDR1 MNHEY and CDR2 SVGAGI. The sample comprised PBMCs. The rearrangement links TRBV6-5 to TRBJ2-5; D is undetermined. The sequence derives from a woman aged 25 to 39 in good health and CMV-seropositive. The CDR3 spells CASGRHGKETQYF. CDR3 nucleotide sequence: TGTGCCAGCGGTAGACACGGCAAAGAGACCCAGTACTTC.